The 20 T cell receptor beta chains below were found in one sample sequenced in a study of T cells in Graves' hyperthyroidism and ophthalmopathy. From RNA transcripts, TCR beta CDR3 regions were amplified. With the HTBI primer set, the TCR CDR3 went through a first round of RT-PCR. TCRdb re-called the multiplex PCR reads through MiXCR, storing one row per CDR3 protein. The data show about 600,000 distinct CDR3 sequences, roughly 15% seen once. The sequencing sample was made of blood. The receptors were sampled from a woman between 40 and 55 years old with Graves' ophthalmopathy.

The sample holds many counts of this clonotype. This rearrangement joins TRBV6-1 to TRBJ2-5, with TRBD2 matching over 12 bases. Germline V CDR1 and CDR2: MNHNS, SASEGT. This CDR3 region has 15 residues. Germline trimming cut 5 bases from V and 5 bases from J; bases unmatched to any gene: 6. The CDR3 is CASSSLTSGGETQYF. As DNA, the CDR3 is TGTGCCAGCAGTTCCCTGACTAGCGGGGGTGAGACCCAGTACTTC.

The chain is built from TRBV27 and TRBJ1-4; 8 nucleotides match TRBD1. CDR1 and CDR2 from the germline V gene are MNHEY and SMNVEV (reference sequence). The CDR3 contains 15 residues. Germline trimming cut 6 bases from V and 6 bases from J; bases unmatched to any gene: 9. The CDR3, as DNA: TGTGCCAGCAGCCCTAGGGCAGGGGGCCATGAAAAACTGTTTTTT. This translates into CASSPRAGGHEKLFF.

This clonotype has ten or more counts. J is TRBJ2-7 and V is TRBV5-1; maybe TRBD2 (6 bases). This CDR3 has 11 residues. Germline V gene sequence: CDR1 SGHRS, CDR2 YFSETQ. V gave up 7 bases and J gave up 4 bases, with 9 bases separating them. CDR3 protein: CASGRGYEQYF. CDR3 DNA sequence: TGCGCCAGCGGACGGGGGTACGAGCAGTACTTC.

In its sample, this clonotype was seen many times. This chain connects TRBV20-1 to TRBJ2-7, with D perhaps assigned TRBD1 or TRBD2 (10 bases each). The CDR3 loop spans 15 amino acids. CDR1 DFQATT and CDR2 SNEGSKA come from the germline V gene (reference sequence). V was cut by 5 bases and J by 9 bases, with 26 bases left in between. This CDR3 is CSAQRGGQGLGLQYF. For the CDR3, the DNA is TGCAGTGCTCAGCGGGGGGGACAGGGGCTTGGGTTGCAGTACTTC.

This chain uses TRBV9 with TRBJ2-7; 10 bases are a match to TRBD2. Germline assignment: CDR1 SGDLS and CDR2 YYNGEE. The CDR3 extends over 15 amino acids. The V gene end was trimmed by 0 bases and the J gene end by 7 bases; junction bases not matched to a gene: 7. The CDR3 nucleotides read TGTGCCAGCAGCGTAGCTACTAGCGGGATTAAAGAGCAGTACTTC. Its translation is CASSVATSGIKEQYF.

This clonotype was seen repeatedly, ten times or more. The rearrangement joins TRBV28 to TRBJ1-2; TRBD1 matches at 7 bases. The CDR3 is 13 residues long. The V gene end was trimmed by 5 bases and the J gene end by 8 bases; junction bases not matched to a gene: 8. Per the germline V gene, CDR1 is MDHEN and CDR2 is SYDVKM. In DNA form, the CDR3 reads TGTGCCAGCAGTGCGGACAGGCCCTCAGGCTACACCTTC. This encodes CASSADRPSGYTF.

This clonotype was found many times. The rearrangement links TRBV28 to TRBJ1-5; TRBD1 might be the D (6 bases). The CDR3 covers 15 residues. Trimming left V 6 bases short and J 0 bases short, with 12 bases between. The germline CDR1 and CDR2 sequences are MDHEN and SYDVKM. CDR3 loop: CASSSEGGSNQPQHF. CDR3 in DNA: TGTGCCAGCAGCAGTGAGGGGGGTAGCAATCAGCCCCAGCATTTT.

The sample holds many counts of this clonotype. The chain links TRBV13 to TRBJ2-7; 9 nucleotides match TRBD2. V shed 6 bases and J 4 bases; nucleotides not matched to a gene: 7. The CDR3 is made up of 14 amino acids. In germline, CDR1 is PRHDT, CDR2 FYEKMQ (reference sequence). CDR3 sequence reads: CASRQAGGRYEQYF. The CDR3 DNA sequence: TGTGCCAGCAGACAAGCGGGGGGCCGATACGAGCAGTACTTC.

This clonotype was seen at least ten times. The CDR3 loop reads CASSSSGLAGGPQDTQYF. The CDR3 DNA reads TGTGCCAGCAGTTCCTCAGGACTAGCGGGAGGGCCTCAAGATACGCAGTATTTT. The V call is TRBV28, the J call TRBJ2-3; 15 bases fit TRBD2. Trimming cost V 4 bases and J 5 bases; bases outside gene matches: 10. CDR3 length: 18 residues. Germline CDR1 and CDR2: MDHEN and SYDVKM.

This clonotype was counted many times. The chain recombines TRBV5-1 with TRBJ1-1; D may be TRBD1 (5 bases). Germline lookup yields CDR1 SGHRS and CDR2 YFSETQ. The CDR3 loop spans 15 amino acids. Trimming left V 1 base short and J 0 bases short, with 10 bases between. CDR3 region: CASSLRAGMNTEAFF. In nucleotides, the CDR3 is TGCGCCAGCAGCTTGAGGGCAGGGATGAACACTGAAGCTTTCTTT.

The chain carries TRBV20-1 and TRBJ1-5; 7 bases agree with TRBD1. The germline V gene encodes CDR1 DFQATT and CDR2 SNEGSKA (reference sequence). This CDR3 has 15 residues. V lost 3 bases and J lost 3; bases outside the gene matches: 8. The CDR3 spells CSARGTQGDNQPQHF. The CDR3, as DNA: TGCAGTGCTAGGGGAACCCAGGGGGACAATCAGCCCCAGCATTTT.

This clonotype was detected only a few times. The CDR3 DNA sequence: TGCGCCAGCAGCTATGGAGCGAGCCTGTACGAGCAGTACTTC. Translating gives CASSYGASLYEQYF. The chain carries TRBV5-1 and TRBJ2-7; D gene uncertain. Germline assignment: CDR1 SGHRS and CDR2 YFSETQ. Trimming removed 3 bases from V and 4 bases from J, with 14 bases in between. The CDR3 is 14 residues long.

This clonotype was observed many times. The CDR3 is CASSEVPGTSGTTNEQFF. The CDR3 bases are TGTGCCAGCAGTGAAGTCCCTGGGACTAGCGGGACTACCAATGAGCAGTTCTTC. The chain recombines TRBV6-1 with TRBJ2-1; 13 positions agree with TRBD2. V lost 1 base, J lost 6 bases, and 9 bases stayed unmatched. The germline V gene encodes CDR1 MNHNS and CDR2 SASEGT. The CDR3 extends over 18 amino acids.

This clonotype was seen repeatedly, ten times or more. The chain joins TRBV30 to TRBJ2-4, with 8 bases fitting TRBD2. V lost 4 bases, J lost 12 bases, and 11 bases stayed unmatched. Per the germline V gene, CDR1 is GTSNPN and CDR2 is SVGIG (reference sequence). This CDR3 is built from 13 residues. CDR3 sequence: CAWKTPGGSAQYF. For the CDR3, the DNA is TGTGCCTGGAAGACCCCGGGGGGGTCAGCTCAGTACTTC.

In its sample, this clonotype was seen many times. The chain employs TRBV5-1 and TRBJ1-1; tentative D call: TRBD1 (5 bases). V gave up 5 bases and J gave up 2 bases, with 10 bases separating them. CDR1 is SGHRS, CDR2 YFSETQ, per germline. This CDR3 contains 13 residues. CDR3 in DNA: TGCGCCAGCAGAACTCAGGGAAACACTGAAGCTTTCTTT. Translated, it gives CASRTQGNTEAFF.

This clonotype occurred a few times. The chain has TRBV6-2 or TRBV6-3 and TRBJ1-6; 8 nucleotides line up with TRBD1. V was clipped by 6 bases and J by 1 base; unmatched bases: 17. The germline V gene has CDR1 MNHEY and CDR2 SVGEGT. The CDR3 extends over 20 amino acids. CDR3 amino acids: CASSYDPTGTGSSYNSPLHF. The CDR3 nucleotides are TGTGCCAGCAGCTATGATCCTACCGGGACAGGATCATCCTATAATTCACCCCTCCACTTT.

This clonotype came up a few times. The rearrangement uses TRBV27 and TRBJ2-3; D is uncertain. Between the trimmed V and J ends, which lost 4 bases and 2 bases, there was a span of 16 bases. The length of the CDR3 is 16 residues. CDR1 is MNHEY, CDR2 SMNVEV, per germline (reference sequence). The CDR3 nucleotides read TGTGCCAGCAGTTCTTCTGGCTGGCGATCCACAGATACGCAGTATTTT. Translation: CASSSSGWRSTDTQYF.

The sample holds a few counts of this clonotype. CDR3 protein: CASSQGSDTGWGQFF. Here the CDR3 DNA reads TGTGCCAGCAGCCAAGGGTCGGACACGGGGTGGGGGCAGTTCTTC. The genes are TRBV3-1 and TRBJ2-1; D may correspond to TRBD1 or TRBD2 (5 bases each). Deletions cut 1 base from V and 12 bases from J, with 19 bases between. CDR1 and CDR2 (germline): LGHDT, YNNKEL (reference sequence). This CDR3 region has 15 residues.

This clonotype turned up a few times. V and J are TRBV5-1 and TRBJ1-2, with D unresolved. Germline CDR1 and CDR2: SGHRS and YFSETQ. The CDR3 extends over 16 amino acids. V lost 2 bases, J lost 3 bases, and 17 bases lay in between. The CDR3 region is CASSLSYRTLDYGYTF. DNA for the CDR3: TGCGCCAGCAGCTTAAGTTATAGGACGCTCGACTATGGCTACACCTTC.

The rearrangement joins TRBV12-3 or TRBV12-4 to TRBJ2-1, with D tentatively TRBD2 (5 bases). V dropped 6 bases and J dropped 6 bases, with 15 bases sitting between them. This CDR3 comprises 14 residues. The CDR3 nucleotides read TGTGCCAGCAGGCCGGGTCCTAGCACCAATGAGCAGTTCTTC. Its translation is CASRPGPSTNEQFF.